These 11 T cell receptor beta chains originate from one sample sequenced in a study of T cells in Graves' hyperthyroidism and ophthalmopathy. RNA transcripts provided the source from which TCR beta CDR3 regions were amplified. First-round RT-PCR targeting the TCR CDR3 was performed with the HTBI primer set. Each CDR3 protein gets one entry after TCRdb re-called the multiplex PCR reads with MiXCR. There are 500,000 to 600,000 distinct CDR3 sequences in the sample; around 46% occur only once, and around 17% lies in the top ten. The source material was peripheral blood or thyroid tissue (not recorded which). These receptors all come from an adult woman with Graves' disease, either hyperthyroidism or ophthalmopathy (not recorded which).

J is TRBJ1-2 and V is TRBV20-1; no firm D call. Per the germline V gene, CDR1 is DFQATT and CDR2 is SNEGSKA (reference sequence). The CDR3 runs to 12 residues. V gave up 0 bases and J gave up 2 bases, with 4 bases separating them. DNA for the CDR3: TGCAGTGCTAGAGAACTAAACTATGGCTACACCTTC. Translation gives CSARELNYGYTF.

The rearrangement joins TRBV9 to TRBJ1-1; D gene ambiguous. Trimming left V 3 bases short and J 1 base short, with 13 bases between. The CDR3 is made up of 15 amino acids. Per germline, CDR1 SGDLS and CDR2 YYNGEE. CDR3 amino acids: CASSALSGRNTEAFF. In DNA form, the CDR3 reads TGTGCCAGCAGCGCACTCTCCGGGAGGAACACTGAAGCTTTCTTT.

The chain carries TRBV19 and TRBJ2-7; 11 positions match TRBD2. The DNA matches TRBJ2-5 better at its end, which makes the J call doubtful. Germline CDR1 is LNHDA and CDR2 is SQIVND (reference sequence). The CDR3 is 15 amino acids. The CDR3 here is CASSWTSGPVETQYF. CDR3 in DNA: TGTGCCAGCAGCTGGACTAGCGGGCCCGTGGAGACCCAGTACTTC.

The sample holds one count of this clonotype. Written as DNA, the CDR3 is TGTGCCAGCAGCTTAGTCGTACAGGGAGGGAAGGAGACCCAGTACTTC. Amino acids: CASSLVVQGGKETQYF. The chain links TRBV7-4 to TRBJ2-5; weak D call: TRBD2 (7 bases). Trimming took 1 base from V and 5 from J, leaving 17 bases between them. CDR1 is SGHVT and CDR2 is SQSDAQ in the germline V gene. The CDR3 covers 16 residues. Looking up the rest from reference TRBV7-4 and TRBJ2-5 gives the full variable domain: GAGVSQSPRYKVAKRGRDVALRCDSISGHVTLYWYRQTLGQGSEVLTYSQSDAQRDKSGRPSGRFSAERPERSVSTLKIQRTEQGDSAVYLCASSLVVQGGKETQYFGPGTRLLVL.

The V and J genes are TRBV25-1 and TRBJ1-1; a weak D match, TRBD1 (6 bases). CDR1 is MGHDK and CDR2 is SYGVNS in the germline V gene. V was trimmed by 6 bases and J by 0 bases, leaving 11 bases between them. The CDR3 contains 14 residues. DNA for the CDR3: TGTGCCAGCAGCTTCGGGGACATGAACACTGAAGCTTTCTTT. This gives the protein CASSFGDMNTEAFF.

This clonotype was observed a handful of times. This chain links TRBV12-3 or TRBV12-4 with TRBJ2-7; TRBD2 agrees at 8 bases. J lost 2 bases, V lost 5 bases, and 8 bases had no gene match. CDR3 size: 15 residues. The CDR3 loop is CASSPRVAGTYEQYF. CDR3 in DNA: TGTGCCAGCAGTCCCAGGGTAGCGGGAACCTACGAGCAGTACTTC.

This sequence joins TRBV5-1 and TRBJ1-6; D uncertain. Germline V gene lookup returns CDR1 SGHRS and CDR2 YFSETQ. The germline V and J ends were trimmed by 4 bases and 7 bases, with 15 bases remaining between them. The CDR3 consists of 15 residues. The CDR3 DNA follows: TGCGCCAGCAGCCCGACGTGGGGTGGGAATTCACCCCTCCACTTT. This gives the protein CASSPTWGGNSPLHF.

This clonotype showed up many times. As DNA, the CDR3 is TGCGCCAGCAGCTTGGACCCTTCCTCCAACTACGAGCAGTACTTC. It specifies CASSLDPSSNYEQYF. The chain links TRBV5-1 to TRBJ2-7, with D unresolved. CDR3 length: 15 residues. Trimming left V 0 bases short and J 3 bases short, with 13 bases between. Germline values: CDR1 SGHRS, CDR2 YFSETQ.

This clonotype was counted ten times or more. The gene calls are TRBV2 and TRBJ2-2; possible D gene TRBD1, 6 bases. The CDR3 totals 17 residues. Germline CDR1 is SNHLY and CDR2 is FYNNEI. V dropped 4 bases and J dropped 4 bases, with 19 bases sitting between them. The CDR3 here is CASSVAGTTFPTGELFF. The CDR3 coding sequence is TGTGCCAGCAGTGTCGCCGGGACAACCTTTCCCACCGGGGAGCTGTTTTTT.

This clonotype was seen repeatedly, ten times or more. The gene calls are TRBV5-8 and TRBJ2-5; D remains ambiguous. V was shortened by 0 bases and J by 5 bases, with 5 bases between the two germline ends. The CDR3 totals 12 residues. Looked up from germline, CDR1 is SGHTS and CDR2 is YDEGEE. CDR3: CASSLAFETQYF. The CDR3 nucleotides are TGTGCCAGCAGCTTGGCCTTTGAGACCCAGTACTTC.

A few counts support this clonotype. The CDR3 end shows no conserved phenylalanine or tryptophan, and so a read error is likely. The DNA is omitted, as the CDR3 cannot be located on it reliably, and the CDR3 follows TCRdb's listing. This chain's CDR3 is CASSWGDL. The chain carries TRBV7-6 and TRBJ2-5; TRBD1, as called in the table, went unchecked against the DNA. In germline, CDR1 is SGHVS, CDR2 FNYEAQ. The CDR3 contains 8 residues when both ends are counted.